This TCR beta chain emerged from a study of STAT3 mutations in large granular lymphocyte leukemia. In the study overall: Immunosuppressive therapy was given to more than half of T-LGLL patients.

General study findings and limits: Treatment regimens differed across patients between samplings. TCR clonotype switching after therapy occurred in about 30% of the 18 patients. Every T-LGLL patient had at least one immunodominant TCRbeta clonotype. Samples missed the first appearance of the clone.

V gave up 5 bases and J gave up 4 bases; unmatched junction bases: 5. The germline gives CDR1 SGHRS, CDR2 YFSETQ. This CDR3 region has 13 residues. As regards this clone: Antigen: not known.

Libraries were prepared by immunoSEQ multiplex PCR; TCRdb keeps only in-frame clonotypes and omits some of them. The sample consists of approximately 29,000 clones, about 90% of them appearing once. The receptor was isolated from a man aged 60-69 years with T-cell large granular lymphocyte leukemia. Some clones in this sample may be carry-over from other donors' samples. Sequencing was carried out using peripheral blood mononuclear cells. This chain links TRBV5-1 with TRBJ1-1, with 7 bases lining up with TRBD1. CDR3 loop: CASSLGGLTEAFF. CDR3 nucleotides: TGCGCCAGCAGTTTAGGGGGCCTCACTGAAGCTTTCTTT.